This T cell receptor beta chain was profiled in a study of cytomegalovirus exposure and HLA in healthy donors. Concerning this clone itself: The junction and the germline gene differ at one end; a read error may be behind it.

The PCR employed 60 Vbeta primers together with 13 Jbeta primers. Only in-frame clones appear in the TCRdb table, and some are missing; sequencing was by immunoSEQ multiplex PCR. The sample yields about 180,000 clones, 79% seen once. Germline CDR1 and CDR2: SEHNR and FQNEAQ (reference sequence). CDR3 length: 16 residues. The sequence was obtained from a woman aged 40 to 50 in good health and CMV-seronegative. Sequencing used PBMCs. This rearrangement joins TRBV7-9 to TRBJ2-5, with TRBD2 identical over 7 bases. Here the CDR3 DNA reads TGTTCCAGCAGCGCCTTGACTAGCCTGGCGAAAGAGACCCAGTACTTC. Its protein product is CSSSALTSLAKETQYF.